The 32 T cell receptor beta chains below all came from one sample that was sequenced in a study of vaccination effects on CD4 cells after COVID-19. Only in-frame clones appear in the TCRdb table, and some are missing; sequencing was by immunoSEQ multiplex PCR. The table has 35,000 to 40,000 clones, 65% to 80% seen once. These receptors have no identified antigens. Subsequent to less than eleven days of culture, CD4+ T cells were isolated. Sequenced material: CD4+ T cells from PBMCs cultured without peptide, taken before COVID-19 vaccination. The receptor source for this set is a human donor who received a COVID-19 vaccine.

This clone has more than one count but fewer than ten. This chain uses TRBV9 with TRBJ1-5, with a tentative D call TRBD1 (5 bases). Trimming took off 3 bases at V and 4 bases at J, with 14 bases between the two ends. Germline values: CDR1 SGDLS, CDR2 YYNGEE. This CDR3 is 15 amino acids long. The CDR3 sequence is CASSAGHQLNQPQHF. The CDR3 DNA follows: TGTGCCAGCAGCGCCGGACACCAATTAAATCAGCCCCAGCATTTT.

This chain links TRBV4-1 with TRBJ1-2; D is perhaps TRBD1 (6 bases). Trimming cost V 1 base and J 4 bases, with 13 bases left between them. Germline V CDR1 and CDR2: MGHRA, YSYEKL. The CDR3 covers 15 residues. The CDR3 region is CASSQAGAQLYGYTF. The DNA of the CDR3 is TGCGCCAGCAGCCAAGCAGGGGCCCAACTCTATGGCTACACCTTC.

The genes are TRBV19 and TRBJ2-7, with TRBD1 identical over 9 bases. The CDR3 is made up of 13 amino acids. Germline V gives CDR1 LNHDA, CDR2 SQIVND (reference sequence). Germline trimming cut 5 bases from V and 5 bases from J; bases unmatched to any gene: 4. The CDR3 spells CASSRGQGHEQYF. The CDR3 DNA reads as TGTGCCAGTAGTCGGGGACAGGGCCACGAGCAGTACTTC.

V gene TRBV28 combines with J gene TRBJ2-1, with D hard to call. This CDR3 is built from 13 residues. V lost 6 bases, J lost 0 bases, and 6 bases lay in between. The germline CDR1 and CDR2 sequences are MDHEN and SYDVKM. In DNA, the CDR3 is TGTGCCAGCAGAAAGAGCTCCTACAATGAGCAGTTCTTC. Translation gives CASRKSSYNEQFF.

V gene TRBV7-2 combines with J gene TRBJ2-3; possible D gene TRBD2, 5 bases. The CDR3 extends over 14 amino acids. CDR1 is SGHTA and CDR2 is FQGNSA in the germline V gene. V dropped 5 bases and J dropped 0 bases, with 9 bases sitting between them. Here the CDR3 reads CASSLSGSTDTQYF. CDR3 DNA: TGTGCCAGCAGCCTCAGCGGTAGCACAGATACGCAGTATTTT.

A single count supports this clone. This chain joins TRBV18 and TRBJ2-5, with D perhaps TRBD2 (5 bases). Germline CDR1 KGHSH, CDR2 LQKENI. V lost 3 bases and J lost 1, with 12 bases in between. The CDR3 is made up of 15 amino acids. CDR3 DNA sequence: TGTGCCAGCTCACCTCGCGGAGGCAGCCAAGAGACCCAGTACTTC. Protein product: CASSPRGGSQETQYF.

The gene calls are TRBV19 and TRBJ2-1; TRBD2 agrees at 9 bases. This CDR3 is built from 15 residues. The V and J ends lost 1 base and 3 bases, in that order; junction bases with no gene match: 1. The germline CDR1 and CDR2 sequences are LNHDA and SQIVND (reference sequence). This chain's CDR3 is CASSIGLAVYNEQFF. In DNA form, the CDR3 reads TGTGCCAGTAGTATAGGACTAGCGGTCTACAATGAGCAGTTCTTC.

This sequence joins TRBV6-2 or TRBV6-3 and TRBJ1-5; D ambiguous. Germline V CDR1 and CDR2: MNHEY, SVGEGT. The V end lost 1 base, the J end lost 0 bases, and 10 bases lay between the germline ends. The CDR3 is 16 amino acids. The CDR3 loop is CASSYLRAYSNQPQHF. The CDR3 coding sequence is TGTGCCAGCAGTTACTTAAGGGCATATAGCAATCAGCCCCAGCATTTT.

The CDR3 sequence is CASSGQGPGQFF. CDR3 sequence (DNA): TGTGCCAGCAGTGGACAGGGGCCGGGGCAGTTCTTC. The J gene is TRBJ2-1, the V gene TRBV2, with 8 bases matching TRBD1. The CDR3 has 12 amino acids. Per germline, CDR1 SNHLY and CDR2 FYNNEI. With 4 bases clipped from V and 12 bases from J, the junction kept 5 bases outside the gene matches.

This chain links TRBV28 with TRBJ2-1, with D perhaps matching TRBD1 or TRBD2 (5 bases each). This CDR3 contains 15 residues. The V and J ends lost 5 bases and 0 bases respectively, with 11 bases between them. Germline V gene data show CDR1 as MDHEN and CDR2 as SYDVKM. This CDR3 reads CASSGDALSYNEQFF. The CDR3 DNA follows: TGTGCCAGCAGTGGGGACGCTCTCTCCTACAATGAGCAGTTCTTC.

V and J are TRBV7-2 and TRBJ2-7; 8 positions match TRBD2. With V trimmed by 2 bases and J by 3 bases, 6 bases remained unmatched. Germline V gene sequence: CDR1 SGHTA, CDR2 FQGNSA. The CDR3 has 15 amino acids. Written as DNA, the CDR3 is TGTGCCAGCAGCTTATCTCGGGGGGGAAGCTACGAGCAGTACTTC. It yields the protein CASSLSRGGSYEQYF.

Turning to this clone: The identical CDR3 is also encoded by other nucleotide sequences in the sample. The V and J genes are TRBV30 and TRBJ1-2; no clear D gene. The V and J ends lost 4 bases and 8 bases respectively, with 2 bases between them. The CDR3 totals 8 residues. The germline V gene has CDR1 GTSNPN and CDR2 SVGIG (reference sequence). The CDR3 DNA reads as TGTGCCTGGAACGGCTACACCTTC. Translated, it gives CAWNGYTF.

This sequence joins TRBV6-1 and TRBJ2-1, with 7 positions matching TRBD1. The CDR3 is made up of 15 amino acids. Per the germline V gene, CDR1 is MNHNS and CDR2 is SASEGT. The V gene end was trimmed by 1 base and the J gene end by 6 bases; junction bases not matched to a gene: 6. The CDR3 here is CASSEGGGLGNEQFF. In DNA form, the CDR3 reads TGTGCCAGCAGTGAAGGAGGGGGCCTAGGCAATGAGCAGTTCTTC.

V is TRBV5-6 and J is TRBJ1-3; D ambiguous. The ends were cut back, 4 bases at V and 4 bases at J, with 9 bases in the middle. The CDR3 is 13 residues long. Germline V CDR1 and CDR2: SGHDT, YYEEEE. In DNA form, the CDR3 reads TGTGCCAGCAGCCCGACGATGGGAAACACCATATATTTT. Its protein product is CASSPTMGNTIYF.

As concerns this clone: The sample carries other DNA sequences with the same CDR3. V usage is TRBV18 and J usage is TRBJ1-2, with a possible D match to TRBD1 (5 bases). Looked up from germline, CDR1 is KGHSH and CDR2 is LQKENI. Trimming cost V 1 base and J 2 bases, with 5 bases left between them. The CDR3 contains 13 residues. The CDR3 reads CASSPQGNYGYTF. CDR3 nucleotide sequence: TGTGCCAGCTCACCACAGGGGAACTATGGCTACACCTTC.

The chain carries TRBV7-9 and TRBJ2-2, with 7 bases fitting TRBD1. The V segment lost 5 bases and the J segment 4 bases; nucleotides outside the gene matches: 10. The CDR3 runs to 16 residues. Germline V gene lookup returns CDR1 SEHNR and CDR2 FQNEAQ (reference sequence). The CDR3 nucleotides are TGTGCCAGCAGCCCCGACAGGGTATTAAGCACCGGGGAGCTGTTTTTT. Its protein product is CASSPDRVLSTGELFF.

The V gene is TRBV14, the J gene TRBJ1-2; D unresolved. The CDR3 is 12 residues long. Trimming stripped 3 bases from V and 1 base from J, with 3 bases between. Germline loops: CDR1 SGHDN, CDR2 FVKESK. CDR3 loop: CASSQNNYGYTF. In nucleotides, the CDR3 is TGTGCCAGCAGCCAGAATAACTATGGCTACACCTTC.

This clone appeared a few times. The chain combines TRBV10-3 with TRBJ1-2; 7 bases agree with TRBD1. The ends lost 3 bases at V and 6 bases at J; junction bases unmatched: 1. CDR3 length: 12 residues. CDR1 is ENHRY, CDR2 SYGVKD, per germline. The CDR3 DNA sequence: TGTGCCATCAGTGACCAGGGGGATGGCTACACCTTC. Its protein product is CAISDQGDGYTF.

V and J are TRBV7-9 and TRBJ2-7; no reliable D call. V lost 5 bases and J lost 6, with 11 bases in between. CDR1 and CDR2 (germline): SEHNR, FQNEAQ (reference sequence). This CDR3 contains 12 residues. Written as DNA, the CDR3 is TGTGCCAGCAGCCTGCCCCCCGGCGAGCAGTACTTC. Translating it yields CASSLPPGEQYF.

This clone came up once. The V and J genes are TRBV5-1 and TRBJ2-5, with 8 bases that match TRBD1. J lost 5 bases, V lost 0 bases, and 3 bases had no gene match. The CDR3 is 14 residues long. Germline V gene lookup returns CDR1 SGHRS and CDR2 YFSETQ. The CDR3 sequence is CASSLGRGLETQYF. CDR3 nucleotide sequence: TGCGCCAGCAGCTTGGGCAGGGGGCTGGAGACCCAGTACTTC.

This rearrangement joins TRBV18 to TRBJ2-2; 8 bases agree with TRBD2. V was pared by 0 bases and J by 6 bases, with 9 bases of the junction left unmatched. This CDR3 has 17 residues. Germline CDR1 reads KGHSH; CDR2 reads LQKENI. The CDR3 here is CASSPPGAGAGAGELFF. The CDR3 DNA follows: TGTGCCAGCTCACCACCGGGAGCGGGAGCGGGCGCCGGGGAGCTGTTTTTT. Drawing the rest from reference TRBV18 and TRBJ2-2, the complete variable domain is NAGVMQNPRHLVRRRGQEARLRCSPMKGHSHVYWYRQLPEEGLKFMVYLQKENIIDESGMPKERFSAEFPKEGPSILRIQQVVRGDSAAYFCASSPPGAGAGAGELFFGEGSRLTVL.

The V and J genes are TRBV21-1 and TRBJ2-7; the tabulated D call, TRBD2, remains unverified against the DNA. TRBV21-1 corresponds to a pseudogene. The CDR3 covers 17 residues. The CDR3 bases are TGTGCCAGCAGCAAAATCAGCCGGAAGGGAGGGACCTACGAGCAGTACTTC. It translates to CASSKISRKGGTYEQYF.

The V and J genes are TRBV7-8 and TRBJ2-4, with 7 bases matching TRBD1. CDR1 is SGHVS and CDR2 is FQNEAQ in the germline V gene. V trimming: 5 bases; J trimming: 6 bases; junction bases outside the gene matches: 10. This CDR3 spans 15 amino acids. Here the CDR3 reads CASSPMLQGTNIQYF. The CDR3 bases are TGTGCCAGCAGCCCAATGCTACAGGGGACAAACATTCAGTACTTC.

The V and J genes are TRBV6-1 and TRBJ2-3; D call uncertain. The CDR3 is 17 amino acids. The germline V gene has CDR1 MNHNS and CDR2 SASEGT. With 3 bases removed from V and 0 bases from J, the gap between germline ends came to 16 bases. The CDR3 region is CASSEVKGGLSTDTQYF. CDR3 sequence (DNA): TGTGCCAGCAGTGAGGTTAAGGGCGGCCTTAGCACAGATACGCAGTATTTT.

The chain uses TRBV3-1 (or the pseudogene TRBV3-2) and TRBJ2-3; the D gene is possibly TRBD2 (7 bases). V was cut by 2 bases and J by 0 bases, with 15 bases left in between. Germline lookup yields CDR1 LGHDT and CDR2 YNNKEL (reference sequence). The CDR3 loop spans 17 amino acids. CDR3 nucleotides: TGTGCCAGCAGCCAAAGGCCCACGGGGGGCAGCACAGATACGCAGTATTTT. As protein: CASSQRPTGGSTDTQYF.

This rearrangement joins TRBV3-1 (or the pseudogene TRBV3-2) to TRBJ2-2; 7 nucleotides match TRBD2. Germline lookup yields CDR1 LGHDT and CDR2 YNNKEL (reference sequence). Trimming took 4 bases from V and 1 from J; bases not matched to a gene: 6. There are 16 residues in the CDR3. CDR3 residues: CASSRLAGVNTGELFF. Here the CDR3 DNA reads TGTGCCAGCAGCCGTCTTGCGGGAGTGAACACCGGGGAGCTGTTTTTT.

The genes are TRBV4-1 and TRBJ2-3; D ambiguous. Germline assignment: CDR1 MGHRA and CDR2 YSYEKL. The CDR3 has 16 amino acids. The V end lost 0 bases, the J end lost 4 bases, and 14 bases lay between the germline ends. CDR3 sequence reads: CASSQDGRSGADTQYF. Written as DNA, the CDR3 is TGCGCCAGCAGCCAAGACGGCCGCAGTGGGGCAGATACGCAGTATTTT.

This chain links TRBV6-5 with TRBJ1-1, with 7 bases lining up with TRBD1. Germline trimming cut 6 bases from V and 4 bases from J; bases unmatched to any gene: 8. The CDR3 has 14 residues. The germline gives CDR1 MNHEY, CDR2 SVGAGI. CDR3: CASSPDRVATEAFF. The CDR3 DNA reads TGTGCCAGCAGCCCCGACAGGGTCGCCACTGAAGCTTTCTTT.

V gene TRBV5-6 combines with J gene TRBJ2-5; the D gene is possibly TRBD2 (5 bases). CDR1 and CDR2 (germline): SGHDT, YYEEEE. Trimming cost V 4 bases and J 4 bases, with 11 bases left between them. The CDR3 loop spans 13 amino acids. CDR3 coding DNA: TGTGCCAGCAGCAGGGTGGGGAGAGAGACCCAGTACTTC. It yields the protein CASSRVGRETQYF. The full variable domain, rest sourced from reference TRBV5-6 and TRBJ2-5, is DAGVTQSPTHLIKTRGQQVTLRCSPKSGHDTVSWYQQALGQGPQFIFQYYEEEERQRGNFPDRFSGHQFPNYSSELNVNALLLGDSALYLCASSRVGRETQYFGPGTRLLVL.

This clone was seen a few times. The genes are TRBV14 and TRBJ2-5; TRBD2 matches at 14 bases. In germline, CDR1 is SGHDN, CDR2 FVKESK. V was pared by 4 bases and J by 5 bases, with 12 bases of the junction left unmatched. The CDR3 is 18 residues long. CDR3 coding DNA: TGTGCCAGCAGCCCCTCCGGACTAGCGGGGGGCAGAGGGGAGACCCAGTACTTC. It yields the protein CASSPSGLAGGRGETQYF.

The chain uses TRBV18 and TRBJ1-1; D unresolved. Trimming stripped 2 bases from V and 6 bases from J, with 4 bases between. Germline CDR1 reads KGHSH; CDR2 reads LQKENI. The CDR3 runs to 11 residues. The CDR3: CASSPGSEAFF. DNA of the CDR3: TGTGCCAGCTCACCAGGGTCTGAAGCTTTCTTT.

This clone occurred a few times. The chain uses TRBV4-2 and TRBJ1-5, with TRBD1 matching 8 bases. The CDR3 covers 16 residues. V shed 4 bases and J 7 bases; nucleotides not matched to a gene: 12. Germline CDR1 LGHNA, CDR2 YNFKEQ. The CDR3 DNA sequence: TGTGCCAGCAGCCCCATGGGCGGACAGGGTGGCCAGCCCCAGCATTTT. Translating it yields CASSPMGGQGGQPQHF.